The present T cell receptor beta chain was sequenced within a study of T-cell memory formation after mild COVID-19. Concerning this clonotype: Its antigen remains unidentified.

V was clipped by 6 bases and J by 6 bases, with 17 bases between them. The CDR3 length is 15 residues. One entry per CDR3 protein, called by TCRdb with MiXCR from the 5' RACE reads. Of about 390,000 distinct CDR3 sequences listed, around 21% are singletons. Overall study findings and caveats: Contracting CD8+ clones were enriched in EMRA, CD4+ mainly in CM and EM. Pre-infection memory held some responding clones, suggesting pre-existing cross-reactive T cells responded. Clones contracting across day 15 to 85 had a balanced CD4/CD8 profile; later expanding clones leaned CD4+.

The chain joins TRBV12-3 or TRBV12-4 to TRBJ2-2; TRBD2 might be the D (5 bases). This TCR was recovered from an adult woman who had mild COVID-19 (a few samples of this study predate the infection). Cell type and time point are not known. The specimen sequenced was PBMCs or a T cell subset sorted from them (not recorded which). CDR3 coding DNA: TGTGCCAGCAGAAGAACTAGTCAGACCCCCGGGGAGCTGTTTTTT. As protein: CASRRTSQTPGELFF.